This TCR beta chain stems from a study of blood T cell repertoires in COVID-19. Study-wide background: Sites in the United States, Italy and Spain provided acute and convalescent COVID-19 samples. Nucleic acid was either cDNA or gDNA, and it came from T cells, B-cell-depleted T cells, or PBMCs.

The V gene lost 7 bases and the J gene lost 6 bases, with 7 bases spanning the gap. The CDR3 sequence is 11 residues long. Assay used: immunoSEQ multiplex PCR; TCRdb lists only in-frame clones, some missing. The repertoire has about 77,000 clones, roughly nine tenths of them found once; the top ten carry more than 15%. The sequence came from a woman of 80 years or more with active or convalescent COVID-19. V is TRBV12-3 or TRBV12-4 and J is TRBJ2-1; no firm D call. Input material: peripheral blood. The CDR3 DNA is TGTGCCAGCACCTCGGGCAATGAGCAGTTCTTC. Encoded protein: CASTSGNEQFF.